The TCR beta chain described here comes from a study of T cell changes during pregnancy in multiple sclerosis. Germline assignment: CDR1 MNHEY and CDR2 SMNVEV (reference sequence). This CDR3 spans 13 amino acids. V was trimmed by 0 bases and J by 7 bases, leaving 7 bases between them. Sequencing was performed with immunoSEQ multiplex PCR; in TCRdb, only in-frame clones are kept and a portion is missing. Of roughly 39,000 clones listed, 85% to 95% are singletons. Specimen: CD4+ T cells from peripheral blood mononuclear cells, collected before pregnancy. The source of this sequence is a female donor with multiple sclerosis, enrolled in a pregnancy study. This rearrangement joins TRBV27 to TRBJ1-5; D gene unclear. CDR3 sequence reads: CASSLSTGQPQHF. CDR3 nucleotides: TGTGCCAGCAGTTTATCGACGGGACAGCCCCAGCATTTT.